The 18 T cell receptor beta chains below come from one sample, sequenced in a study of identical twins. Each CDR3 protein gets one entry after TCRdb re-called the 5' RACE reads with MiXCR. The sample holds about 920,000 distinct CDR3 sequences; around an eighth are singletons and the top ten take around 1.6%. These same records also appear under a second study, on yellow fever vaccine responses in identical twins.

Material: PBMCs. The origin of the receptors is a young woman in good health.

The CDR3 region has the DNA TGCGCCAGCAGCCATCCCCGCCAGGGCTCAGGGGAGACCCAGTACTTC. This translates into CASSHPRQGSGETQYF. V usage is TRBV4-1 and J usage is TRBJ2-5, with a weak D call TRBD1 (5 bases). The CDR3 has 16 residues. Trimming took off 3 bases at V and 5 bases at J, with 19 bases between the two ends. CDR1 is MGHRA, CDR2 YSYEKL, per germline.

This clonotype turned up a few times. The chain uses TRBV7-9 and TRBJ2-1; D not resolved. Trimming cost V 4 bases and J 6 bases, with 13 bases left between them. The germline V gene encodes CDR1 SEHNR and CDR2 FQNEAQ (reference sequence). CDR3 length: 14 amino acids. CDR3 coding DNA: TGTGCCAGCAGCTCGTGGCTGGTAGTCAATGAGCAGTTCTTC. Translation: CASSSWLVVNEQFF.

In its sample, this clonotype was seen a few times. CDR3 in amino acids: CASSQDRRAGGPTYQETQYF. CDR3 in DNA: TGTGCCAGCAGCCAAGATCGGCGAGCGGGGGGCCCTACATACCAAGAGACCCAGTACTTC. The genes are TRBV3-1 and TRBJ2-5; 9 bases map to TRBD2. Germline CDR1 is LGHDT and CDR2 is YNNKEL (reference sequence). This CDR3 has 20 residues. With V trimmed by 0 bases and J by 0 bases, 14 bases remained unmatched.

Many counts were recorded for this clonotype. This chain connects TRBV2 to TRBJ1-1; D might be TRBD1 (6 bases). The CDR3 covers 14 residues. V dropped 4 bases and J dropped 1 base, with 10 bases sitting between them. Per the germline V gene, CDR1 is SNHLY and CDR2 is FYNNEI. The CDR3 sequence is CASSAPTGNTEAFF. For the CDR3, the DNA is TGTGCCAGCAGTGCCCCGACAGGGAACACTGAAGCTTTCTTT.

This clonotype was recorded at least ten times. CDR3 loop: CASSIRSSNTEAFF. The CDR3 bases are TGTGCCAGCAGCATTCGGAGCTCGAACACTGAAGCTTTCTTT. The chain couples TRBV21-1 to TRBJ1-1. TRBV21-1 is classified as a pseudogene. CDR3 length equals 14 residues.

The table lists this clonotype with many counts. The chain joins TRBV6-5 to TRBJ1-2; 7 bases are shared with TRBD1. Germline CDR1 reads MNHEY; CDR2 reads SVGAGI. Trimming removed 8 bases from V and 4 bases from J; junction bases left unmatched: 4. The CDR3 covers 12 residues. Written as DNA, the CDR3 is TGTGCCAGCCGGGACAGCGCCTATGGCTACACCTTC. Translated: CASRDSAYGYTF.

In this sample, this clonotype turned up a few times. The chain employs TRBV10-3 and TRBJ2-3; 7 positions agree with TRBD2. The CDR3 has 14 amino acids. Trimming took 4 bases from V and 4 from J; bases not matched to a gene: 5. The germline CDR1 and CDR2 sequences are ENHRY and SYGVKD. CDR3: CAISAGGRSDTQYF. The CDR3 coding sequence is TGTGCCATCAGTGCCGGGGGGAGGTCAGATACGCAGTATTTT.

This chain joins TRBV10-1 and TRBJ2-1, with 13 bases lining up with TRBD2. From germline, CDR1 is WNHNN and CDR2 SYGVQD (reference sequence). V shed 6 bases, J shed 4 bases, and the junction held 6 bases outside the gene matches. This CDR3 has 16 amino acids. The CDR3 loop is CASSTGLAGAYNEQFF. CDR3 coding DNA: TGCGCCAGCAGCACAGGACTAGCGGGGGCTTACAATGAGCAGTTCTTC.

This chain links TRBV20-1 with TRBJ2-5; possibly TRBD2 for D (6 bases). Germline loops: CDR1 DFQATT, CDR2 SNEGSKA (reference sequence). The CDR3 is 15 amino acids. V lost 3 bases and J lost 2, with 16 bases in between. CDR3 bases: TGCAGTGCTAGCCCCAATAGCGGCCGGCAAGAGACCCAGTACTTC. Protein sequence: CSASPNSGRQETQYF.

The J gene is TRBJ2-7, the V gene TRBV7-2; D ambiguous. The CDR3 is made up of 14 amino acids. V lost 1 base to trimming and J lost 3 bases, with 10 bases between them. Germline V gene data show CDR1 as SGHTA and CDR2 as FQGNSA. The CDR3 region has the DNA TGTGCCAGCAGCTTAGAGATAATTGGCTACGAGCAGTACGTC. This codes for CASSLEIIGYEQYV.

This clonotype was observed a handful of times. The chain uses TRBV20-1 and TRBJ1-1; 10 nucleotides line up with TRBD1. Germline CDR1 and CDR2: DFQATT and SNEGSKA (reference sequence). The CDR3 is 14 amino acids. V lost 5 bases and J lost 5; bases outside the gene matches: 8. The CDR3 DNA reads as TGCAGTGCTCGGACAGGGGGTCCGGGGACTGAAGCTTTCTTT. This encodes CSARTGGPGTEAFF.

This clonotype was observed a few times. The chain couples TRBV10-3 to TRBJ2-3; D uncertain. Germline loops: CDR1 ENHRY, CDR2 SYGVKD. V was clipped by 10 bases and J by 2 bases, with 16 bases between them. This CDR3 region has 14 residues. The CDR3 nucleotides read TGTGCCACTCTCCAGCCCCGCGTCACAGATACGCAGTATTTT. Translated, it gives CATLQPRVTDTQYF.

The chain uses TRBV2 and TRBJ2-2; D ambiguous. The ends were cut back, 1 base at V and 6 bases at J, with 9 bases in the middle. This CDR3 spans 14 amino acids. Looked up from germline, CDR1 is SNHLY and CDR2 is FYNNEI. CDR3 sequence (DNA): TGTGCCAGCAGTGAAGTAGAGTTCTCCGGGGAGCTGTTTTTT. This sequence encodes CASSEVEFSGELFF.

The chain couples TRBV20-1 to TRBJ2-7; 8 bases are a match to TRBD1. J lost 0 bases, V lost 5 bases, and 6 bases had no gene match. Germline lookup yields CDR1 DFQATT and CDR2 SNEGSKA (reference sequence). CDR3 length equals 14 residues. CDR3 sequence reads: CSAYRTGTSYEQYF. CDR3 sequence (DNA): TGCAGTGCTTACCGGACAGGGACCTCCTACGAGCAGTACTTC.

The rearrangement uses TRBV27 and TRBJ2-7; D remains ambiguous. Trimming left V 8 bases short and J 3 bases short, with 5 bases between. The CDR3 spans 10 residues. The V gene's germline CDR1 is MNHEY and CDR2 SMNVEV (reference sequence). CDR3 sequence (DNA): TGTGCCAGCGGCTACTACGAGCAGTACTTC. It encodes CASGYYEQYF.

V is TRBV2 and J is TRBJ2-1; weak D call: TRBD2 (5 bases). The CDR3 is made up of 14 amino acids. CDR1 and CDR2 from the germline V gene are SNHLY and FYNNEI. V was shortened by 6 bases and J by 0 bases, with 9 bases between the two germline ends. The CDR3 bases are TGTGCCAGCAGAGCGGACCTCTCCTACAATGAGCAGTTCTTC. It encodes CASRADLSYNEQFF.

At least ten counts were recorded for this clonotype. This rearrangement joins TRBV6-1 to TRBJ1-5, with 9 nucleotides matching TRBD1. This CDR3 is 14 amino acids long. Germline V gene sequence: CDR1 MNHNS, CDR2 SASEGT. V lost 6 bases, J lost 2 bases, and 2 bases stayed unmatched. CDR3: CASRGQGGNQPQHF. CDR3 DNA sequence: TGTGCCAGCAGGGGACAGGGAGGCAATCAGCCCCAGCATTTT.

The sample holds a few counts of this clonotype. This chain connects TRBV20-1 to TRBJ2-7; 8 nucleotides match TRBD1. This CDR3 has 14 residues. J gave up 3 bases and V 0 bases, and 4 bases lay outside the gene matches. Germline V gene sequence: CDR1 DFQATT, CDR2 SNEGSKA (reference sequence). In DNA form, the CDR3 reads TGCAGTGCTAGAGAACTCGGGACAGGCTACGAGCAGTACTTC. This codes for CSARELGTGYEQYF.